The clone carrying this TCR beta chain was observed a handful of times. Its antigen is not identified. Reverse transcription of all isolated RNA meant that expressed TCRB transcripts were sequenced. Clones were read by immunoSEQ multiplex PCR, and TCRdb kept only the in-frame ones, dropping some. The sample has 350,000 to 400,000 clones; roughly 16% are singletons. The record originates from a study of beta chain features in type 1 diabetes. Study information: What patients shared with healthy donors was a similar profile of age, gender and cell yields.

The study, taken as a whole, reports: Reduced insertions and increased deletions marked VDJ junctions in type 1 diabetes patients.

CD45RO/CCR7/CD25/CD127/CD95/CD27 separated CD4+ naive, central memory, regulatory and stem cell-like memory cells by sorting. The specimen sequenced was naive CD4+ T cells from blood. This clonotype was obtained from a young woman in good health.

This CDR3 reads CASSWTSGFNEQFF. CDR3 sequence (DNA): TGTGCCAGCTCCTGGACTAGCGGATTCAATGAGCAGTTCTTC. The chain couples TRBV6-5 to TRBJ2-1; TRBD2 matches 10 bases. Trimming removed 8 bases from V and 6 bases from J; junction bases left unmatched: 7. This CDR3 is 14 amino acids long. Germline V gives CDR1 MNHEY, CDR2 SVGAGI.